The 24 T cell receptor beta chains listed next were all sequenced from one sample in a study of shared clonotypes between healthy human individuals. TCRdb's copy holds only in-frame clones and misses some; the assay was immunoSEQ multiplex PCR. The data hold millions of clones, with just over 90% observed a single time. Sequenced sample: naive CD4+ T cells sorted from blood. Subset here: CD45RA+ positively selected. The receptors stem from a young man in good health.

Of note for this clone: This same CDR3 is encoded by further DNA sequences in the sample. The rearrangement links TRBV5-1 to TRBJ2-3; D is possibly TRBD1 (5 bases). V was clipped by 0 bases and J by 2 bases, with 7 bases between them. CDR3 length: 14 amino acids. Germline CDR1 and CDR2: SGHRS and YFSETQ. In DNA, the CDR3 is TGCGCCAGCAGCTTGGAAGGGGTCACAGATACGCAGTATTTT. Translation: CASSLEGVTDTQYF.

This clone showed up just once. This specimen includes other DNA sequences encoding the same CDR3. The chain uses TRBV5-1 and TRBJ2-7; D remains unclear. Germline V gives CDR1 SGHRS, CDR2 YFSETQ. The V end lost 0 bases, the J end lost 2 bases, and 9 bases lay between the germline ends. The CDR3 covers 14 residues. CDR3 region: CASSLGTATYEQYF. The CDR3 bases are TGCGCCAGCAGCTTGGGAACTGCTACCTACGAGCAGTACTTC.

This chain uses TRBV5-6 with TRBJ2-5; 8 bases align to TRBD1. This CDR3 has 15 amino acids. Germline CDR1 reads SGHDT; CDR2 reads YYEEEE. With 0 bases clipped from V and 2 bases from J, the junction kept 3 bases outside the gene matches. CDR3 sequence: CASSLGTGLQETQYF. CDR3 in DNA: TGTGCCAGCAGCTTGGGGACAGGGTTACAAGAGACCCAGTACTTC. The variable domain in full, completed from reference TRBV5-6 and TRBJ2-5, reads DAGVTQSPTHLIKTRGQQVTLRCSPKSGHDTVSWYQQALGQGPQFIFQYYEEEERQRGNFPDRFSGHQFPNYSSELNVNALLLGDSALYLCASSLGTGLQETQYFGPGTRLLVL.

V usage is TRBV4-1 and J usage is TRBJ2-6; TRBD1 is a possible D gene (5 bases). The germline V gene encodes CDR1 MGHRA and CDR2 YSYEKL. This CDR3 region has 16 residues. Trimming took off 3 bases at V and 2 bases at J, with 11 bases between the two ends. The CDR3 DNA reads TGCGCCAGCAGCCACCTACAGGAGACTGGGGCCAACGTCCTGACTTTC. Its translation is CASSHLQETGANVLTF.

The V gene is TRBV5-4, the J gene TRBJ2-3; TRBD2 agrees at 11 bases. The V gene's germline CDR1 is SGHNT and CDR2 YYREEE (reference sequence). The CDR3 sequence is 15 residues long. J lost 3 bases, V lost 4 bases, and 4 bases had no gene match. This CDR3 is CASSLSGGATDTQYF. In DNA, the CDR3 is TGTGCCAGCAGCCTTAGCGGGGGGGCAACAGATACGCAGTATTTT.

The chain carries TRBV18 and TRBJ1-1; D ambiguous. The CDR3 loop spans 14 amino acids. V was cut by 5 bases and J by 4 bases, with 14 bases left in between. The germline CDR1 and CDR2 sequences are KGHSH and LQKENI. CDR3 sequence reads: CASSVISAPTEAFF. The CDR3 DNA reads TGTGCCAGCTCAGTGATCAGTGCCCCCACTGAAGCTTTCTTT. Together with reference TRBV18 and TRBJ1-1, the CDR3 gives the full variable domain: NAGVMQNPRHLVRRRGQEARLRCSPMKGHSHVYWYRQLPEEGLKFMVYLQKENIIDESGMPKERFSAEFPKEGPSILRIQQVVRGDSAAYFCASSVISAPTEAFFGQGTRLTVV.

The chain couples TRBV18 to TRBJ2-2, with D tentatively TRBD2 (5 bases). The CDR3 totals 13 residues. The V end lost 2 bases, the J end lost 7 bases, and 8 bases lay between the germline ends. Germline CDR1 KGHSH, CDR2 LQKENI. The DNA of the CDR3 is TGTGCCAGCTCACCAAGGAGGAACGGGGAGCTGTTTTTT. Its protein product is CASSPRRNGELFF. Looking up the rest from reference TRBV18 and TRBJ2-2 gives the full variable domain: NAGVMQNPRHLVRRRGQEARLRCSPMKGHSHVYWYRQLPEEGLKFMVYLQKENIIDESGMPKERFSAEFPKEGPSILRIQQVVRGDSAAYFCASSPRRNGELFFGEGSRLTVL.

The CDR3 loop reads CASSLDSLTGELFF. In nucleotides, the CDR3 is TGTGCCAGCAGCTTGGATAGCCTCACCGGGGAGCTGTTTTTT. This rearrangement joins TRBV5-4 to TRBJ2-2; D is uncertain. V was cut by 0 bases and J by 4 bases, with 7 bases left in between. The germline V gene encodes CDR1 SGHNT and CDR2 YYREEE (reference sequence). The CDR3 is 14 amino acids.

V and J are TRBV6-1 and TRBJ2-3, with D perhaps assigned TRBD1 or TRBD2 (5 bases each). From germline, CDR1 is MNHNS and CDR2 SASEGT. Trimming removed 4 bases from V and 4 bases from J, with 12 bases in between. This CDR3 region has 14 residues. The CDR3 DNA sequence: TGTGCCAGCAGTGTTGCAGGGAGCGCAGATACGCAGTATTTT. Translated, it gives CASSVAGSADTQYF.

This sequence joins TRBV19 and TRBJ2-1; 9 bases are shared with TRBD2. The V gene end was trimmed by 2 bases and the J gene end by 9 bases; junction bases not matched to a gene: 8. Germline V gene sequence: CDR1 LNHDA, CDR2 SQIVND (reference sequence). CDR3 length: 15 residues. The CDR3 spells CASSISAGGRGEQFF. Here the CDR3 DNA reads TGTGCCAGTAGTATATCGGCGGGAGGGCGGGGTGAGCAGTTCTTC.

The V call is TRBV19, the J call TRBJ1-1, with unresolved D. The germline V gene has CDR1 LNHDA and CDR2 SQIVND (reference sequence). The CDR3 runs 14 residues. V lost 5 bases, J lost 8 bases, and 18 bases lay in between. The CDR3 DNA follows: TGTGCCAGTAGTCTTCCCAAACGGGCGGCAGAAGCTTTCTTT. It translates to CASSLPKRAAEAFF.

The genes are TRBV28 and TRBJ2-7; 7 nucleotides align to TRBD1. The germline gives CDR1 MDHEN, CDR2 SYDVKM. The junction had 7 bases not matched to a gene; V was cut back by 6 bases and J by 2 bases. This CDR3 comprises 14 residues. CDR3 amino acids: CASRSPGQPYEQYF. The CDR3 DNA follows: TGTGCCAGCAGATCGCCGGGACAGCCCTACGAGCAGTACTTC.

The genes are TRBV21-1 and TRBJ2-7; the DNA was not compared with TRBD1, the D call given in the table. TRBV21-1 is assigned pseudogene status. This CDR3 region has 14 residues. The CDR3 protein is CASSGQGDNYEQYF. DNA of the CDR3: TGTGCCAGCAGCGGACAGGGGGACAATTACGAGCAGTACTTC.

The chain uses TRBV10-3 and TRBJ2-5, with D perhaps matching TRBD1 or TRBD2 (6 bases each). This CDR3 comprises 15 residues. The V gene lost 3 bases and the J gene lost 1 base, with 12 bases spanning the gap. Looked up from germline, CDR1 is ENHRY and CDR2 is SYGVKD. Written as DNA, the CDR3 is TGTGCCATCAGTGACCCAAGGGGGGTCCAAGAGACCCAGTACTTC. Translating gives CAISDPRGVQETQYF.

The V and J genes are TRBV5-1 and TRBJ2-2; no definite D call. Germline CDR1 is SGHRS and CDR2 is YFSETQ. The length of the CDR3 is 15 residues. V was trimmed by 0 bases and J by 5 bases, leaving 11 bases between them. CDR3 loop: CASSLEPAGTGELFF. CDR3 in DNA: TGCGCCAGCAGCTTGGAACCGGCTGGGACCGGGGAGCTGTTTTTT.

The V gene is TRBV4-1, the J gene TRBJ1-2, with TRBD1 identical over 9 bases. J was trimmed by 4 bases and V by 0 bases; bases with no gene match: 6. The CDR3 spans 16 residues. The V gene's germline CDR1 is MGHRA and CDR2 YSYEKL. Here the CDR3 reads CASSQDGQGLSYGYTF. CDR3 bases: TGCGCCAGCAGCCAAGACGGACAGGGGCTTAGCTATGGCTACACCTTC.

J is TRBJ1-5 and V is TRBV29-1; tentative D call: TRBD1 (5 bases). Germline loops: CDR1 SQVTM, CDR2 ANQGSEA. This CDR3 has 14 residues. V lost 2 bases and J 2 bases, leaving 10 bases between the germline ends. CDR3 amino acids: CSVEFGGGNQPQHF. The CDR3 DNA reads as TGCAGCGTTGAATTTGGGGGTGGCAATCAGCCCCAGCATTTT.

With regard to this clone: An end of the junction does not agree with germline; a read error may underlie this. The chain carries TRBV18 and TRBJ2-7; 7 nucleotides match TRBD2. In germline, CDR1 is KGHSH, CDR2 LQKENI. This CDR3 contains 13 residues. CDR3 region: CASSPSDTRAGGF. CDR3 in DNA: TGTGCCAGCTCACCTTCGGACACTAGGGCCGGGGGGTTC.

The rearrangement joins TRBV19 to TRBJ1-1; D is possibly TRBD1 (5 bases). In germline, CDR1 is LNHDA, CDR2 SQIVND (reference sequence). CDR3 length equals 11 residues. V lost 10 bases, J lost 4 bases, and 10 bases lay in between. CDR3 bases: TGTGCCATTTCAGGGCGCACTGAAGCTTTCTTT. This encodes CAISGRTEAFF.

This clone was seen just once. The rearrangement joins TRBV6-5 to TRBJ1-1; D is possibly TRBD1 (6 bases). The CDR3 sequence is 14 residues long. Germline assignment: CDR1 MNHEY and CDR2 SVGAGI. The V and J ends lost 5 bases and 6 bases respectively, with 16 bases between them. In DNA form, the CDR3 reads TGTGCCAGCAGTACCCAGGGGTTGGGGGCTGAAGCTTTCTTT. Its protein is CASSTQGLGAEAFF.

This clone was detected once. The DNA for the CDR3 is TGTGCCAGCAGCGTCATGATTGGCACTGAAGCTTTCTTT. This encodes CASSVMIGTEAFF. The chain carries TRBV9 and TRBJ1-1; D not resolved. The CDR3 consists of 13 residues. Germline lookup yields CDR1 SGDLS and CDR2 YYNGEE. The V end was cut by 2 bases, the J end by 4 bases, with 9 bases between.

This chain joins TRBV15 and TRBJ2-5, with a weak D call TRBD2 (6 bases). The CDR3 totals 16 residues. V lost 0 bases to trimming and J lost 2 bases, with 13 bases between them. CDR1 is LNHNV, CDR2 YYDKDF, per germline (reference sequence). CDR3 loop: CATSRDRGTGQETQYF. In nucleotides, the CDR3 is TGTGCCACCAGCAGAGATCGGGGGACGGGACAAGAGACCCAGTACTTC.

The V and J genes are TRBV25-1 and TRBJ2-5; the match to TRBD1 covers 11 bases. Germline CDR1 MGHDK, CDR2 SYGVNS. The CDR3 length is 15 residues. V dropped 3 bases and J dropped 5; count of bases not matched to a gene: 5. The CDR3 spells CASSDRWTGGETQYF. The CDR3 nucleotides are TGTGCCAGCAGTGATCGGTGGACAGGGGGCGAGACCCAGTACTTC.

V usage is TRBV5-1 and J usage is TRBJ1-1; the match to TRBD1 covers 9 bases. Per germline, CDR1 SGHRS and CDR2 YFSETQ. The junction had 2 bases not matched to a gene; V was cut back by 5 bases and J by 0 bases. There are 14 residues in the CDR3. CDR3 in amino acids: CASSRTGVNTEAFF. The CDR3 DNA sequence: TGCGCCAGCAGTCGGACAGGGGTGAACACTGAAGCTTTCTTT.